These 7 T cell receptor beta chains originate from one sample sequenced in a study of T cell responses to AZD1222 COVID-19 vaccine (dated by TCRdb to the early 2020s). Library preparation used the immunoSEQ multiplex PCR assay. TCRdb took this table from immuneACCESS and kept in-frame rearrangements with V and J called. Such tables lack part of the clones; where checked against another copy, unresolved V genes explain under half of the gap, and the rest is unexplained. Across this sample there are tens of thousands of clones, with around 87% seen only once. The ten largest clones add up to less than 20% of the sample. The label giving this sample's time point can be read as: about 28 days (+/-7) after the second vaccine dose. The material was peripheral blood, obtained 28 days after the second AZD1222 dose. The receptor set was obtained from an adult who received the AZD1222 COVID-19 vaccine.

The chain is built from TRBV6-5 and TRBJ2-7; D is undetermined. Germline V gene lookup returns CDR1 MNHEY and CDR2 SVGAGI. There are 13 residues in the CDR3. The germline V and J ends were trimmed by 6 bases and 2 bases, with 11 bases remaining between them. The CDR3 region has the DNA TGTGCCAGCAGGACGACAATTCCCTACGAGCAGTACTTC. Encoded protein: CASRTTIPYEQYF.

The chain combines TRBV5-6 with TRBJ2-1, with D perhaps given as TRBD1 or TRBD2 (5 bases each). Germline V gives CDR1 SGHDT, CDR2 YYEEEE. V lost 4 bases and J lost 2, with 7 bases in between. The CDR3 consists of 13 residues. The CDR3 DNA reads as TGTGCCAGCAGCCCGGGGCCCTACAATGAGCAGTTCTTC. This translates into CASSPGPYNEQFF.

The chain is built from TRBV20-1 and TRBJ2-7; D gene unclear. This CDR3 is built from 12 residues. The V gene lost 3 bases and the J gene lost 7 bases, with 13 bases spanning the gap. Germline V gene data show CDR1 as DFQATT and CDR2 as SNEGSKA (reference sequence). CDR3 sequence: CSASSGKAEQYF. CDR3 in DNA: TGCAGTGCTAGTTCGGGTAAAGCTGAGCAGTACTTC.

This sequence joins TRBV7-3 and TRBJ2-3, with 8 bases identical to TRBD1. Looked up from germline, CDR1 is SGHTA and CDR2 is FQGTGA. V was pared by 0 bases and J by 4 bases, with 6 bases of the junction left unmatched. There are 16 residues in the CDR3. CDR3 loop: CASSLTGTGGADTQYF. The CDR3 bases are TGTGCCAGCAGCTTAACCGGGACAGGAGGGGCAGATACGCAGTATTTT.

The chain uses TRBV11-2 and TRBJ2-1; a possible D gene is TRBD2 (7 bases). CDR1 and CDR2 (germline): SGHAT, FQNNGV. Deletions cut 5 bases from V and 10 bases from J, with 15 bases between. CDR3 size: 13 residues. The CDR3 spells CASSPPGGGEQFF. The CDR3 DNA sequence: TGTGCCAGCAGCCCGCCGGGGGGCGGGGAGCAGTTCTTC.

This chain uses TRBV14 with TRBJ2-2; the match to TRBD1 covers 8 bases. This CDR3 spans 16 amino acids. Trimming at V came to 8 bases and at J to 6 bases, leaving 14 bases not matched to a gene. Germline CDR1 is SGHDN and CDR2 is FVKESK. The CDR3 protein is CASLTKQGVGSGELFF. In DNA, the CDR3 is TGTGCCAGCTTAACAAAACAGGGGGTAGGTTCCGGGGAGCTGTTTTTT.

Here the CDR3 reads CSGQSIFYGYTF. In DNA, the CDR3 is TGCAGCGGACAGTCTATCTTCTATGGCTACACCTTC. The V and J genes are TRBV29-1 and TRBJ1-2; weak D call: TRBD1 (5 bases). The CDR3 is 12 residues long. V was clipped by 7 bases and J by 4 bases, with 13 bases between them. From germline, CDR1 is SQVTM and CDR2 ANQGSEA.